This T cell receptor beta chain stems from a study of PD-1 blockade in classical Hodgkin lymphoma. Study-wide background: Treatment was intravenous nivolumab, 3 mg/kg every 2 weeks, until progression.

Here immunoSEQ multiplex PCR was the method, and the copy in TCRdb shows in-frame clones only, minus some. The table has about 150,000 clones, about 78% seen once. After autologous stem cell transplantation all patients relapsed, and prior brentuximab vedotin exposure differed between cohorts. The TCR comes from a human donor with classical Hodgkin lymphoma. The source material was peripheral blood mononuclear cells (PBMCs), sampled before the second cycle of nivolumab.

The CDR3 is CASSYSRAGDQPQHF. The DNA of the CDR3 is TGTGCCAGCAGTTACTCGAGGGCAGGGGATCAGCCCCAGCATTTT. V usage is TRBV6-6 and J usage is TRBJ1-5; a possible D gene is TRBD1 (6 bases). The CDR3 is made up of 15 amino acids. From germline, CDR1 is MNHNY and CDR2 SVGAGI (reference sequence). Trimming took off 0 bases at V and 5 bases at J, with 11 bases between the two ends.